The 24 T cell receptor beta chains listed next were all sequenced from one sample in a study of technical replicates of blood from a few donors. The protocol was immunoSEQ multiplex PCR, while the TCRdb copy is restricted to in-frame clones and leaves out a portion. The sample consists of about 75,000 clones, approximately 96% of them appearing once. Specimen: T cells isolated from PBMCs. Source of these receptors: a human donor in good health.

The table lists this clone with a few counts. The V and J genes are TRBV6-1 and TRBJ2-5, with a weak D call TRBD1 (5 bases). Deletions cut 2 bases from V and 2 bases from J, with 12 bases between. CDR3 length: 15 residues. Germline CDR1 and CDR2: MNHNS and SASEGT. The CDR3: CASSESTGAQETQYF. The CDR3 nucleotides are TGTGCCAGCAGTGAAAGCACAGGAGCTCAAGAGACCCAGTACTTC.

The rearrangement uses TRBV27 and TRBJ2-1; D unclear. Germline V CDR1 and CDR2: MNHEY, SMNVEV (reference sequence). This CDR3 has 13 amino acids. Trimming stripped 6 bases from V and 4 bases from J, with 10 bases between. CDR3 residues: CASSYQLYNEQFF. In DNA form, the CDR3 reads TGTGCCAGCAGCTACCAATTGTACAATGAGCAGTTCTTC.

This clone occurred once. V gene TRBV5-1 combines with J gene TRBJ2-7, with a tentative D call TRBD1 (5 bases). This CDR3 is 15 amino acids long. Trimming left V 2 bases short and J 2 bases short, with 14 bases between. Germline V CDR1 and CDR2: SGHRS, YFSETQ. CDR3 DNA: TGCGCCAGCAGCTTAGGGGCAGCAAATACCTACGAGCAGTACTTC. Translating it yields CASSLGAANTYEQYF.

The chain carries TRBV5-1 and TRBJ2-3, with D perhaps TRBD2 (6 bases). The ends were cut back, 4 bases at V and 2 bases at J, with 17 bases in the middle. This CDR3 comprises 16 residues. CDR1 and CDR2 (germline): SGHRS, YFSETQ. The CDR3: CASSRPASADTDTQYF. In DNA, the CDR3 is TGCGCCAGCAGCCGCCCGGCTAGCGCAGACACAGATACGCAGTATTTT.

This clone occurred once. The chain links TRBV5-1 to TRBJ2-5; D might be TRBD2 (6 bases). V was shortened by 0 bases and J by 5 bases, with 11 bases between the two germline ends. CDR1 SGHRS and CDR2 YFSETQ come from the germline V gene. The length of the CDR3 is 14 residues. The CDR3 protein is CASSLDEGRETQYF. The CDR3 bases are TGCGCCAGCAGCTTGGATGAAGGGAGGGAGACCCAGTACTTC. Looking up the rest from reference TRBV5-1 and TRBJ2-5 gives the full variable domain: KAGVTQTPRYLIKTRGQQVTLSCSPISGHRSVSWYQQTPGQGLQFLFEYFSETQRNKGNFPGRFSGRQFSNSRSEMNVSTLELGDSALYLCASSLDEGRETQYFGPGTRLLVL.

This clone appeared once. The chain links TRBV14 to TRBJ1-2, with D possibly TRBD1 on 5 matching bases. V lost 4 bases to trimming and J lost 4 bases, with 19 bases between them. CDR1 is SGHDN, CDR2 FVKESK, per germline. The CDR3 has 16 residues. The CDR3 here is CASSPADNGIPYGYTF. The CDR3 DNA is TGTGCCAGCAGCCCCGCGGACAATGGTATACCCTATGGCTACACCTTC.

The CDR3 nucleotides are TGTGCCAGCAGCCTTGGCGGCGGGGTCCACGAGCAGTACTTC. This sequence encodes CASSLGGGVHEQYF. The rearrangement links TRBV9 to TRBJ2-7, with D possibly being TRBD2 (6 bases). CDR1 is SGDLS, CDR2 YYNGEE, per germline. The CDR3 sequence is 14 residues long. The V and J ends lost 4 bases and 5 bases respectively, with 16 bases between them.

The gene calls are TRBV21-1 and TRBJ2-7; TRBD1 is the table's D call, not checked against the DNA. TRBV21-1 is reported as a pseudogene. This CDR3 has 14 amino acids. The CDR3 DNA is TGTGCCAGCAGCATTCTGGACAGCAGCTACGAGCAGTACTTC. This encodes CASSILDSSYEQYF.

This chain links TRBV10-3 with TRBJ2-7; no firm D call. Trimming shortened V by 4 bases and J by 4 bases, and 8 bases separated the two germline ends. Germline V gene sequence: CDR1 ENHRY, CDR2 SYGVKD. The CDR3 sequence is 12 residues long. CDR3 sequence reads: CAISVSVYEQYF. The DNA for the CDR3 is TGTGCCATCAGTGTATCTGTGTACGAGCAGTACTTC.

This chain links TRBV4-1 with TRBJ2-3; 8 nucleotides align to TRBD2. J gave up 4 bases and V 4 bases, and 10 bases lay outside the gene matches. The CDR3 has 16 amino acids. Germline CDR1 reads MGHRA; CDR2 reads YSYEKL. CDR3 DNA sequence: TGCGCCAGCAGCCCCTTACCGGGACTAGTGGCAGATACGCAGTATTTT. Residues: CASSPLPGLVADTQYF.

The chain couples TRBV27 to TRBJ2-2; the D gene is possibly TRBD2 (5 bases). Germline V lookup: CDR1 MNHEY, CDR2 SMNVEV (reference sequence). Trimming shortened V by 3 bases and J by 2 bases, and 16 bases separated the two germline ends. This CDR3 contains 17 residues. The CDR3, as DNA: TGTGCCAGCAGTTTTAGTGGAGGCAGACTTAACACCGGGGAGCTGTTTTTT. As protein: CASSFSGGRLNTGELFF.

The V gene is TRBV11-3, the J gene TRBJ2-1, with TRBD1 matching over 8 bases. Losses at the gene ends were 5 bases for V and 9 bases for J; bases not matched to a gene: 9. The CDR3 sequence is 14 residues long. Looked up from germline, CDR1 is SGHNT and CDR2 is YENEEA. The CDR3 DNA reads TGTGCCAGCAGCCGAGAGACAGGGGCGGCTGAGCAGTTCTTC. Its translation is CASSRETGAAEQFF.

The chain links TRBV25-1 to TRBJ2-3; TRBD1 matches 10 bases. Unmatched junction bases numbered 12, after V lost 6 bases and J lost 0 bases. CDR1 and CDR2 (germline): MGHDK, SYGVNS. This CDR3 has 18 residues. The CDR3 sequence is CASRGARDRGTSTDTQYF. In DNA form, the CDR3 reads TGTGCCAGCAGAGGCGCTCGGGACAGGGGAACTAGCACAGATACGCAGTATTTT.

This chain links TRBV9 with TRBJ2-3; D not certain. The CDR3 is made up of 17 amino acids. The ends were cut back, 3 bases at V and 0 bases at J, with 17 bases in the middle. CDR1 is SGDLS and CDR2 is YYNGEE in the germline V gene. CDR3 sequence reads: CASSGARYPISTDTQYF. CDR3 DNA sequence: TGTGCCAGCAGCGGGGCACGATACCCGATTAGCACAGATACGCAGTATTTT.

The chain carries TRBV6-6 and TRBJ1-5; the D is unclear. CDR1 and CDR2 from the germline V gene are MNHNY and SVGAGI (reference sequence). The V gene lost 6 bases and the J gene lost 0 bases, with 9 bases spanning the gap. The CDR3 consists of 14 residues. CDR3 sequence (DNA): TGTGCCAGCAGGCCAAACAGTAGCAATCAGCCCCAGCATTTT. Its translation: CASRPNSSNQPQHF.

As to this clone: Other DNA sequences in this specimen translate into the identical CDR3. The gene calls are TRBV5-1 and TRBJ1-1; perhaps TRBD1 as D (5 bases). This CDR3 contains 16 residues. The germline V gene encodes CDR1 SGHRS and CDR2 YFSETQ. V was trimmed by 0 bases and J by 0 bases, leaving 12 bases between them. In DNA, the CDR3 is TGCGCCAGCAGCTTGGGATTCAGGGCAATGAACACTGAAGCTTTCTTT. This translates into CASSLGFRAMNTEAFF.

The rearrangement uses TRBV28 and TRBJ2-7; D gene uncertain. Germline lookup yields CDR1 MDHEN and CDR2 SYDVKM. Between the trimmed V and J ends, which lost 5 bases and 1 base, there was a span of 18 bases. The CDR3 spans 16 residues. The CDR3 region has the DNA TGTGCCAGCAGTAACCAGACCCTTCTGAGGTCCTACGAGCAGTACTTC. Its protein is CASSNQTLLRSYEQYF.

The chain joins TRBV2 to TRBJ2-7; 10 positions agree with TRBD2. The germline V gene encodes CDR1 SNHLY and CDR2 FYNNEI. Trimming removed 5 bases from V and 4 bases from J; junction bases left unmatched: 8. The CDR3 is made up of 15 amino acids. The CDR3 protein is CASSRAAGGTYEQYF. The CDR3 bases are TGTGCCAGCAGTCGAGCAGCGGGGGGGACTTACGAGCAGTACTTC.

V is TRBV19 and J is TRBJ2-7; D gene ambiguous. CDR3 length: 12 residues. The V end was cut by 3 bases, the J end by 3 bases, with 6 bases between. Germline lookup yields CDR1 LNHDA and CDR2 SQIVND (reference sequence). The CDR3 spells CASSIGGYEQYF. CDR3 sequence (DNA): TGTGCCAGTAGTATCGGCGGCTACGAGCAGTACTTC.

The V call is TRBV6-5, the J call TRBJ1-5; 11 bases fit TRBD1. Per the germline V gene, CDR1 is MNHEY and CDR2 is SVGAGI. V lost 7 bases, J lost 4 bases, and 6 bases stayed unmatched. The length of the CDR3 is 15 residues. The CDR3 DNA sequence: TGTGCCAGCAAGACGGGACAGGGGGGAAATCAGCCCCAGCATTTT. It specifies CASKTGQGGNQPQHF.

The chain employs TRBV6-4 and TRBJ2-1; D is unclear. Trimming stripped 4 bases from V and 0 bases from J, with 10 bases between. The CDR3 is 15 amino acids. Germline lookup yields CDR1 MRHNA and CDR2 SNTAGT. The CDR3 DNA follows: TGTGCCAGCAGTGGAGATGCCGGCTCCTACAATGAGCAGTTCTTC. It codes for CASSGDAGSYNEQFF.

This clone was seen a single time. The J gene is TRBJ1-5, the V gene TRBV4-2; 10 nucleotides line up with TRBD1. The CDR3 has 16 residues. In germline, CDR1 is LGHNA, CDR2 YNFKEQ. Unmatched junction bases numbered 6, after V lost 0 bases and J lost 7 bases. CDR3 residues: CASSQDRTGGDQPQHF. In nucleotides, the CDR3 is TGTGCCAGCAGCCAAGATCGGACAGGGGGTGACCAGCCCCAGCATTTT.

The V call is TRBV30, the J call TRBJ2-5; D gene ambiguous. V was trimmed by 1 base and J by 5 bases, leaving 8 bases between them. The CDR3 is made up of 12 amino acids. The V gene's germline CDR1 is GTSNPN and CDR2 SVGIG (reference sequence). In nucleotides, the CDR3 is TGTGCCTGGAGTGCCACTACGGAGACCCAGTACTTC. This sequence encodes CAWSATTETQYF.

The rearrangement links TRBV28 to TRBJ2-7; TRBD1 aligns across 9 bases. V dropped 3 bases and J dropped 3; count of bases not matched to a gene: 9. Per the germline V gene, CDR1 is MDHEN and CDR2 is SYDVKM. The CDR3 has 16 amino acids. The CDR3 reads CASSLRGQGPLYEQYF. CDR3 in DNA: TGTGCCAGCAGTTTGAGGGGACAGGGCCCCCTCTACGAGCAGTACTTC.